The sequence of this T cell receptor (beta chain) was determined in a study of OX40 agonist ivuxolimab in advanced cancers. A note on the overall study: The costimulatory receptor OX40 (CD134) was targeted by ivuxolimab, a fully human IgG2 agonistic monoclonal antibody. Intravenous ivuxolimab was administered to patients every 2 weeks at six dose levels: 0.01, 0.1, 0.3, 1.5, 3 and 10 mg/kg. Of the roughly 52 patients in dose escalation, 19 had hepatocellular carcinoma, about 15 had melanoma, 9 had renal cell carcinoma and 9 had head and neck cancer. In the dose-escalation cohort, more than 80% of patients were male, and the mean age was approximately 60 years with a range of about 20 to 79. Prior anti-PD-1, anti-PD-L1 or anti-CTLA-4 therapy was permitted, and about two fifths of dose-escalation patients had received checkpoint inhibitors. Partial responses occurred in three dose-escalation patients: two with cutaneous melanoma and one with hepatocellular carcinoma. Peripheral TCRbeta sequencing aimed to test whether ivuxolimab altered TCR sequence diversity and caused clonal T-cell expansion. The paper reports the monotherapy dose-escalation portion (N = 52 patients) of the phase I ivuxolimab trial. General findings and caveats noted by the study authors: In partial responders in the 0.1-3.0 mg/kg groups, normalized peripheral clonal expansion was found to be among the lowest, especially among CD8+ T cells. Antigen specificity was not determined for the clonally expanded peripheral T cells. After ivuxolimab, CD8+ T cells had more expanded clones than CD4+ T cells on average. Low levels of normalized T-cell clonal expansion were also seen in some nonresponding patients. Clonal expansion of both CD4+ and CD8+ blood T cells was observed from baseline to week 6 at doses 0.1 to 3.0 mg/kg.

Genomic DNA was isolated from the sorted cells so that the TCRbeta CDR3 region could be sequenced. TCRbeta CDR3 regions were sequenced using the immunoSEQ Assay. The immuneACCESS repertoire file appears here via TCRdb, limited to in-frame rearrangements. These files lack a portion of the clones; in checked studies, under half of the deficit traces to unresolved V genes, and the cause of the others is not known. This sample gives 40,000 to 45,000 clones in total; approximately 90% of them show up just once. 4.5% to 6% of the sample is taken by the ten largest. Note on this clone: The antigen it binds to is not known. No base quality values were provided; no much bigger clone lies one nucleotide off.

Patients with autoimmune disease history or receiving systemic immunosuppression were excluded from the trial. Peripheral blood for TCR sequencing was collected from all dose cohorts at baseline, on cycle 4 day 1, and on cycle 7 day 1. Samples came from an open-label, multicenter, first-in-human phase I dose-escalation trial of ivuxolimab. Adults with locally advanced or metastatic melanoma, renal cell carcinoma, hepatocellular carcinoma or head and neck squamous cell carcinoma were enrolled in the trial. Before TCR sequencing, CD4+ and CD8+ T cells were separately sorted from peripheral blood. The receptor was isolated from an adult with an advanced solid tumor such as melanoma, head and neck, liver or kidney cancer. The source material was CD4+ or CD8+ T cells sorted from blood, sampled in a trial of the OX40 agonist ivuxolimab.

The DNA is TGTGCCTGGAGTGTACGGGGGAAGGGCTATGGCTACACCTTC. Its translation is CAWSVRGKGYGYTF. The V gene is TRBV30 and the J gene is TRBJ1-2, with TRBD1 tentatively as D gene (5 bases match). V is reduced by 0 bases and J by 4 bases, leaving a spacing of 12 bases between them. Sequences GTSNPN (CDR1) and SVGIG (CDR2) are obtained from the germline V gene (reference sequence). The CDR3 has 14 amino acids, counting the end cysteine and phenylalanine. CDR3 DNA is the only sequence kept; it has 42 bases, read in frame from the first base.